These T cell receptor beta chains were read from a single sample in a study of blood T cell repertoires in COVID-19. Method: immunoSEQ multiplex PCR; TCRdb's copy keeps in-frame clones and lacks some. Of about 300,000 clones in the sample, roughly 90% were seen once. Specimen: PBMCs or T cells enriched from blood (not recorded which). These receptors all come from a woman between 50 and 59 years old who had been exposed to COVID-19. Both conserved end residues are part of each CDR3.

V gene,J gene,CDR3 protein
TRBV19,TRBJ2-2,CASNLARHTGELFF
TRBV21-1,TRBJ2-7,CASSKSGKLDPGPPGEQYF
TRBV19,TRBJ1-5,CASSMVSGGGQPQHF
TRBV5-1,TRBJ2-7,CASTLTGTAGEQYF
TRBV19,TRBJ1-5,CASSHTGGLSQPQHF
TRBV6-1,TRBJ1-4,CASSVNPDRGPGEKLFF
TRBV7-2,TRBJ2-3,CASNLGADTQYF
TRBV3-1/TRBV3-2,TRBJ1-6,CASSQRESSYNSPLHF
TRBV28,TRBJ2-7,CASSSNSYSYEQYF
TRBV2,TRBJ1-2,CASSAGHRDYGYTF
TRBV4-2,TRBJ2-5,CASSQGQGRETQYF
TRBV28,TRBJ1-2,CASSPPTVAYGYTF
TRBV9,TRBJ2-1,CASSNSGDNEQFF
TRBV27,TRBJ2-5,CASSLAWTLAEGYLETQYF
TRBV19,TRBJ2-7,CASSIGSPSYEQYF
TRBV5-4,TRBJ1-1,CASSPTLFMNTEAFF
TRBV5-4,TRBJ1-1,CASSLDVEDTEAFF
TRBV27,TRBJ1-1,CASSPGQGPGNTEAFF
TRBV28,TRBJ1-1,CASSLKTSGAFF
TRBV5-4,TRBJ1-2,CASSLDGTAKNYGYTF
TRBV3-1/TRBV3-2,TRBJ2-3,CASSQDRFSASRTTSTDTQYF
TRBV3-1/TRBV3-2,TRBJ2-7,CASSQEVRSGEQYF
TRBV6-5,TRBJ1-1,CASSSRPGGAFF
TRBV19,TRBJ1-2,CASSIEGVSGYTF
TRBV18,TRBJ1-2,CASSRDRDNYGYTF
TRBV4-1,TRBJ1-1,CASSRGTGFTEAFF
TRBV19,TRBJ1-5,CASSFRSQPQHF
TRBV5-1,TRBJ2-5,CASSSTTSSVETQYF
TRBV19,TRBJ2-5,CASSDRRKGETQYF
TRBV24-1,TRBJ2-7,CATSNSTGEQYF
TRBV29-1,TRBJ2-2,CSFYTANTGELFF
TRBV5-1,TRBJ1-1,CASSLQGARDTEAFF
TRBV27,TRBJ2-7,CASGSRRDRGNEQYF
TRBV2,TRBJ2-3,CASRDRGYNTDTQYF
TRBV19,TRBJ1-2,CASSTLQTEANYGYTF
TRBV5-4,TRBJ1-1,CASSLAGNTEAFF
TRBV5-1,TRBJ1-5,CASSLNLGQPQHF
TRBV28,TRBJ2-4,CASSRGGGDIQYF
TRBV27,TRBJ2-6,CASSPFSSGANVLTF
TRBV29-1,TRBJ2-5,CSVGGGAAETQYF
TRBV12-5,TRBJ1-1,CASGLAIGQYTEAFF
TRBV3-1/TRBV3-2,TRBJ1-2,CASTVRGGSGYTF
TRBV7-8,TRBJ1-5,CASSLGGGQPQHF
TRBV4-1,TRBJ1-1,CASSRGGNTEAFF
TRBV5-1,TRBJ1-5,CASSMDRGNQPQHF
TRBV3-1/TRBV3-2,TRBJ2-2,CASSPWTGKAGELFF
TRBV2,TRBJ2-2,CASSSLQAGNTGELFF
TRBV28,TRBJ2-7,CASSPGTGGPYEQYF
TRBV28,TRBJ2-7,CASRTGGLYEQYF
TRBV10-3,TRBJ1-2,CAISGQGVSPAGTF
TRBV4-1,TRBJ1-1,CASSARAGGHMDTEAFF